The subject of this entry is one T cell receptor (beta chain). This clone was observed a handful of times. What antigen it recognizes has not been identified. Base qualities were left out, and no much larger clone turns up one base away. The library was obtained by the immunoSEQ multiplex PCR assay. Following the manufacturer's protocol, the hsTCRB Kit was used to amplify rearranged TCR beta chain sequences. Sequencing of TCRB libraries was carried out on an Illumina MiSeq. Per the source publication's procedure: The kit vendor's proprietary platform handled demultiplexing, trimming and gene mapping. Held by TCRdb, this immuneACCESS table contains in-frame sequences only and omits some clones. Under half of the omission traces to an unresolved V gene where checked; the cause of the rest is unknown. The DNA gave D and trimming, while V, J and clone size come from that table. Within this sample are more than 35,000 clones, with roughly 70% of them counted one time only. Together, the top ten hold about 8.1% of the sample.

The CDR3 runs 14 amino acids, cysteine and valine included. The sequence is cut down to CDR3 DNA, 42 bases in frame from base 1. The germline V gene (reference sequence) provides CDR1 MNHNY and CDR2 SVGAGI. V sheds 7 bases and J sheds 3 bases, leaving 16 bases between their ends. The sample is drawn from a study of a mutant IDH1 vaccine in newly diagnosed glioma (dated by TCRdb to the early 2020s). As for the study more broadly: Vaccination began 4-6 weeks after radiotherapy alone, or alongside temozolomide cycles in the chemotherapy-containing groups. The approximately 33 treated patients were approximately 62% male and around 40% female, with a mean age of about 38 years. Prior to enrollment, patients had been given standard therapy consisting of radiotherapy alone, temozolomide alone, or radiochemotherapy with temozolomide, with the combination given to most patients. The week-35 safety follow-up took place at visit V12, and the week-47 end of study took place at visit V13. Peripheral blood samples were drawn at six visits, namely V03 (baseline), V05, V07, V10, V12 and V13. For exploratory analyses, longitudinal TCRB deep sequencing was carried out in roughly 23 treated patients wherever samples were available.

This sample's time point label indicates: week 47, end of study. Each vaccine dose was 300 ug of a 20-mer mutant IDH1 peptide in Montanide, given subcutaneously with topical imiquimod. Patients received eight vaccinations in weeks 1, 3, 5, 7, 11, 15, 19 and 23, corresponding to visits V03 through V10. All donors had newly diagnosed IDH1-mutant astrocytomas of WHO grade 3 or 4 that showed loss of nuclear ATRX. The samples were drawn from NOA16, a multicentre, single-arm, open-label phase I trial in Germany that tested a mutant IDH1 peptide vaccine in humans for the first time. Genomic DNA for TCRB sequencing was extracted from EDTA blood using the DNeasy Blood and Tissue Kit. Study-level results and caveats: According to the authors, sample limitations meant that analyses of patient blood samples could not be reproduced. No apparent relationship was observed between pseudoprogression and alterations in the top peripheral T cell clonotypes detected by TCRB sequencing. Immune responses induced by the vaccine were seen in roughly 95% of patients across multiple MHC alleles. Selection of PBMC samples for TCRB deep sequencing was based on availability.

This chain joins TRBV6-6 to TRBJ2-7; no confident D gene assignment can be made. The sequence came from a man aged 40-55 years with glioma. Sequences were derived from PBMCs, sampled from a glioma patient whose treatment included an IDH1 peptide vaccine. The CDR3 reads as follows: CASNDGQVGYEQYV. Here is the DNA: TGTGCCAGCAACGACGGCCAGGTGGGCTACGAGCAGTACGTC.